Given below is one TCR beta chain in context. Its target is not known. Diabetic patients met standard criteria for type 1 or type 2 diabetes. PCR was run on genomic DNA. The TCR beta CDR3 region was amplified using 30 forward and 13 reverse primers. From the multiplex PCR reads, TCRdb called clonotypes with MiXCR, one entry per CDR3 protein. Of about 250,000 distinct CDR3 sequences in the sample, around 50% are singletons; the top ten hold roughly 15%. J lost 4 bases, V lost 1 base, and 6 bases had no gene match. The length of the CDR3 is 16 residues. Germline CDR1 MGHRA, CDR2 YSYEKL. These data belong to a study of type 1 and type 2 diabetes patients. For the study at large: Magnetic bead positive selection isolated CD4+ or CD8+ T cells from PBMCs. The whole study generated approximately 19 million paired-end reads.

The study, taken as a whole, reports: Both CD4+ and CD8+ type 2 diabetes repertoires showed significantly higher diversity than type 1.

The chain recombines TRBV4-1 with TRBJ1-4, with 7 bases identical to TRBD1. Input material: peripheral blood mononuclear cells (PBMCs). The sequence derives from a man aged 18 to 35 with type 2 diabetes. The CDR3 region has the DNA TGCGCCAGCAGCCAAGGGGACGGGACAGTTAATGAAAAACTGTTTTTT. It translates to CASSQGDGTVNEKLFF.